Listed here are 30 T cell receptor beta chains from one sample, sequenced in a study of graft-versus-host responses after intestinal transplantation. Libraries were prepared by immunoSEQ multiplex PCR; TCRdb keeps only in-frame clonotypes and omits some of them. The data hold about 40,000 clones, with 85% to 95% observed a single time. The antigens for these receptors are not known. The material sequenced was unstimulated CD8+ T cells sorted from spleen or lymph node cells, taken before transplant. All receptors come from a human donor who was the organ donor for an intestinal transplant.

This chain connects TRBV5-4 to TRBJ2-7; 7 bases agree with TRBD1. V lost 0 bases to trimming and J lost 2 bases; unmatched junction nucleotides: 8. Germline CDR1 SGHNT, CDR2 YYREEE (reference sequence). This CDR3 spans 16 amino acids. The CDR3: CASSLERQGETYEQYF. The CDR3 DNA follows: TGTGCCAGCAGCTTGGAACGGCAGGGGGAAACCTACGAGCAGTACTTC.

The rearrangement joins TRBV4-3 to TRBJ1-1, with D possibly TRBD1 on 5 matching bases. The V end lost 1 base, the J end lost 5 bases, and 14 bases lay between the germline ends. The CDR3 spans 15 residues. The germline gives CDR1 LGHNA, CDR2 YSLEER. DNA of the CDR3: TGCGCCAGCAGCCAAGGTAGACGGGGGGGGACTGAAGCTTTCTTT. The encoded protein is CASSQGRRGGTEAFF.

The rearrangement joins TRBV9 to TRBJ1-2, with TRBD1 as a possible D gene (6 bases). The V gene's germline CDR1 is SGDLS and CDR2 YYNGEE. V lost 5 bases and J 4 bases, leaving 15 bases between the germline ends. This CDR3 region has 14 residues. CDR3 loop: CASSDDGQSYGYTF. CDR3 sequence (DNA): TGTGCCAGCAGTGACGATGGACAGTCCTATGGCTACACCTTC.

This chain uses TRBV7-2 with TRBJ1-6, with D possibly TRBD1 on 5 matching bases. This CDR3 contains 14 residues. V was pared by 3 bases and J by 10 bases, with 13 bases between. CDR1 and CDR2 (germline): SGHTA, FQGNSA. The CDR3 region has the DNA TGTGCCAGCAGCTTGGAAGGGGCAATCTCACCCCTCCACTTT. The encoded protein is CASSLEGAISPLHF.

The chain employs TRBV9 and TRBJ1-1; tentatively, D is TRBD1 (5 bases). This CDR3 region has 16 residues. Germline values: CDR1 SGDLS, CDR2 YYNGEE. V was trimmed by 4 bases and J by 2 bases, leaving 18 bases between them. CDR3 residues: CASSLSQGVENTEAFF. The CDR3 region has the DNA TGTGCCAGCAGCTTAAGTCAAGGGGTGGAAAACACTGAAGCTTTCTTT.

V gene TRBV7-9 combines with J gene TRBJ1-5, with D tentatively TRBD1 (5 bases). Trimming left V 4 bases short and J 0 bases short, with 10 bases between. CDR3 length equals 15 residues. The germline gives CDR1 SEHNR, CDR2 FQNEAQ (reference sequence). CDR3 sequence: CASSSSGHSNQPQHF. In DNA, the CDR3 is TGTGCCAGCAGCTCTAGCGGACATAGCAATCAGCCCCAGCATTTT.

V usage is TRBV7-9 and J usage is TRBJ2-7; D not resolved. The CDR3 has 15 residues. The germline gives CDR1 SEHNR, CDR2 FQNEAQ (reference sequence). The V end was cut by 5 bases, the J end by 3 bases, with 17 bases between. Here the CDR3 DNA reads TGTGCCAGCAGCCACCCCCTGGGTCCGAACTACGAGCAGTACTTC. Translation: CASSHPLGPNYEQYF.

The chain is built from TRBV29-1 and TRBJ2-3; possibly TRBD1 for D (5 bases). CDR3 length: 14 residues. CDR1 is SQVTM, CDR2 ANQGSEA, per germline. Trimming took off 1 base at V and 2 bases at J, with 10 bases between the two ends. The CDR3 DNA reads TGCAGCGTTGAAGGGGGCCGGATCACAGATACGCAGTATTTT. Its translation: CSVEGGRITDTQYF.

V and J are TRBV7-3 and TRBJ2-3; unclear D gene. The length of the CDR3 is 13 residues. V was trimmed by 2 bases and J by 1 base, leaving 4 bases between them. The germline V gene has CDR1 SGHTA and CDR2 FQGTGA. The CDR3 DNA follows: TGTGCCAGCAGCTTATTGGGCACAGATACGCAGTATTTT. Translating gives CASSLLGTDTQYF.

The J gene is TRBJ1-2, the V gene TRBV2; D is unclear. V was trimmed by 8 bases and J by 3 bases, leaving 10 bases between them. The CDR3 covers 12 residues. Germline lookup yields CDR1 SNHLY and CDR2 FYNNEI. The CDR3 is CASLGRDYGYTF. The DNA for the CDR3 is TGTGCCAGCCTCGGGAGGGACTATGGCTACACCTTC.

The rearrangement uses TRBV4-1 and TRBJ1-1; possibly TRBD1 for D (5 bases). CDR1 and CDR2 from the germline V gene are MGHRA and YSYEKL. This CDR3 has 20 amino acids. The V and J ends lost 1 base and 4 bases respectively, with 28 bases between them. CDR3 DNA sequence: TGCGCCAGCAGCCAAGCTAAAGGCAACCCAGTCGTCCCGGGGGGCACTGAAGCTTTCTTT. Protein product: CASSQAKGNPVVPGGTEAFF.

Regarding this clone: The junction does not match germline at one end; this may be a read error. The same CDR3 also results from other DNA sequences found in this sample. This chain joins TRBV7-9 and TRBJ2-2, with TRBD2 matching over 10 bases. The CDR3 sequence is 15 residues long. Germline V gene lookup returns CDR1 SEHNR and CDR2 FQNEAQ (reference sequence). The CDR3 DNA reads TGTGCCAGCAGCGGATCTAGCGGGGGACCCGGGGAGCTGTTCTTT. It codes for CASSGSSGGPGELFF. Full variable domain (missing parts from reference TRBV7-9 and TRBJ2-2): DTGVSQNPRHKITKRGQNVTFRCDPISEHNRLYWYRQTLGQGPEFLTYFQNEAQLEKSRLLSDRFSAERPKGSFSTLEIQRTEQGDSAMYLCASSGSSGGPGELFFGEGSRLTVL.

CDR3 in amino acids: CASRTSGFSTDTQYF. Here the CDR3 DNA reads TGTGCCAGCAGGACTAGCGGCTTTAGCACAGATACGCAGTATTTT. V is TRBV27 and J is TRBJ2-3; 9 nucleotides match TRBD2. The trim removed 6 bases at V and 0 bases at J, leaving 4 bases unmatched. This CDR3 has 15 amino acids. CDR1 MNHEY and CDR2 SMNVEV come from the germline V gene (reference sequence).

Regarding this clone: A read error may account for a junction end that differs from germline. The chain uses TRBV4-2 and TRBJ2-2; 7 nucleotides align to TRBD2. The germline V gene has CDR1 LGHNA and CDR2 YNFKEQ. This CDR3 spans 18 amino acids. CDR3 DNA sequence: TGTGCCCGCAGCCATGTCGATCTGGGGGGAGGGGACACCGGGGAGCTGTTTTTT. Encoded protein: CARSHVDLGGGDTGELFF.

The genes are TRBV7-6 and TRBJ2-3, with 7 bases aligning to TRBD2. The CDR3 sequence is 14 residues long. V lost 4 bases, J lost 6 bases, and 7 bases stayed unmatched. Germline values: CDR1 SGHVS, CDR2 FNYEAQ. The CDR3 protein is CASSSATSMDTQYF. The CDR3 DNA is TGTGCCAGCAGCTCCGCGACTAGCATGGATACGCAGTATTTT.

The chain employs TRBV4-1 and TRBJ2-3; D is tentatively TRBD1 or TRBD2 (5 bases each). The CDR3 runs 16 residues. V gave up 0 bases and J gave up 0 bases, with 10 bases separating them. The germline gives CDR1 MGHRA, CDR2 YSYEKL. CDR3 amino acids: CASSQEGVGSTDTQYF. The CDR3 nucleotides read TGCGCCAGCAGCCAAGAGGGGGTTGGGAGCACAGATACGCAGTATTTT.

This clone was recorded only once. This chain uses TRBV27 with TRBJ1-6; D possibly corresponds to TRBD1 (6 bases). The CDR3 is 14 residues long. The V gene's germline CDR1 is MNHEY and CDR2 SMNVEV (reference sequence). V was trimmed by 4 bases and J by 8 bases, leaving 12 bases between them. CDR3 coding DNA: TGTGCCAGCAGTTACGGGACATGGGATTCACCCCTCCACTTT. The encoded protein is CASSYGTWDSPLHF.

V is TRBV10-2 and J is TRBJ1-1; 11 bases are a match to TRBD1. Trimming removed 6 bases from V and 1 base from J; junction bases left unmatched: 4. CDR3 length equals 15 residues. Germline V lookup: CDR1 WSHSY, CDR2 SAAADI. CDR3 coding DNA: TGCGCCAGCAGGGGGGACAGGGGGACGAACACTGAAGCTTTCTTT. This gives the protein CASRGDRGTNTEAFF.

This clone was counted a single time. This chain's CDR3 is CASSQEGAFGQPQHF. As DNA, the CDR3 is TGCGCCAGCAGCCAAGAGGGGGCGTTCGGGCAGCCCCAGCATTTT. The chain recombines TRBV4-1 with TRBJ1-5; weak D call: TRBD1 (6 bases). The CDR3 is made up of 15 amino acids. Germline loops: CDR1 MGHRA, CDR2 YSYEKL. V was trimmed by 0 bases and J by 7 bases, leaving 13 bases between them.

The rearrangement links TRBV7-2 to TRBJ2-3; D not certain. The CDR3 has 13 amino acids. Germline CDR1 reads SGHTA; CDR2 reads FQGNSA. Trimming cost V 2 bases and J 6 bases, with 9 bases left between them. The CDR3 here is CASSLLTDDTQYF. The CDR3 bases are TGTGCCAGCAGCTTACTTACGGACGATACGCAGTATTTT. The full variable domain, with the rest looked up from reference TRBV7-2 and TRBJ2-3, is GAGVSQSPSNKVTEKGKDVELRCDPISGHTALYWYRQSLGQGLEFLIYFQGNSAPDKSGLPSDRFSAERTGGSVSTLTIQRTQQEDSAVYLCASSLLTDDTQYFGPGTRLTVL.

The chain links TRBV4-1 to TRBJ1-2, with TRBD1 matching over 11 bases. The CDR3 totals 16 residues. Germline V gene sequence: CDR1 MGHRA, CDR2 YSYEKL. Trimming took 1 base from V and 1 from J; bases not matched to a gene: 2. The CDR3 bases are TGCGCCAGCAGCCAAGGAGGGACAGGGGGTAACTATGGCTACACCTTC. This encodes CASSQGGTGGNYGYTF.

The chain links TRBV7-6 to TRBJ1-6; a possible D gene is TRBD1 (5 bases). This CDR3 is 14 amino acids long. The V gene lost 1 base and the J gene lost 9 bases, with 10 bases spanning the gap. Germline assignment: CDR1 SGHVS and CDR2 FNYEAQ. This chain's CDR3 is CASSLGGVGSPLHF. CDR3 sequence (DNA): TGTGCCAGCAGCTTAGGAGGGGTCGGTTCACCCCTCCACTTT.

The V gene is TRBV4-1, the J gene TRBJ2-3; 10 bases fit TRBD2. Looked up from germline, CDR1 is MGHRA and CDR2 is YSYEKL. This CDR3 region has 17 residues. V lost 0 bases and J lost 5; bases outside the gene matches: 8. In DNA, the CDR3 is TGCGCCAGCAGCCAAGAAGAATCTAGCGGGGGACTAGATACGCAGTATTTT. Translated: CASSQEESSGGLDTQYF.

The V gene is TRBV19, the J gene TRBJ2-1; either TRBD1 or TRBD2 may supply D (5 bases each). Trimming pared 6 bases from V and 5 bases from J, leaving 14 bases between. Germline-derived CDR1 and CDR2 are LNHDA and SQIVND (reference sequence). The CDR3 is 14 residues long. CDR3 DNA: TGTGCCAGTAGACCGGGACCGCCCCACAATGAGCAGTTCTTC. It specifies CASRPGPPHNEQFF.

This chain links TRBV7-9 with TRBJ1-1; D perhaps matches TRBD1 (6 bases). From germline, CDR1 is SEHNR and CDR2 FQNEAQ (reference sequence). The CDR3 extends over 13 amino acids. The V end lost 10 bases, the J end lost 0 bases, and 12 bases lay between the germline ends. DNA for the CDR3: TGTGCCACTGAACAGGGTTTGAACACTGAAGCTTTCTTT. It codes for CATEQGLNTEAFF.

This clone was counted once. Written as DNA, the CDR3 is TGTGCCACCAGCAGAGAAGGGACTAGCGGGGGTCCAAGCTCCTACAATGAGCAGTTCTTC. Protein product: CATSREGTSGGPSSYNEQFF. The rearrangement links TRBV15 to TRBJ2-1; 14 bases are shared with TRBD2. J lost 0 bases, V lost 0 bases, and 7 bases had no gene match. Per the germline V gene, CDR1 is LNHNV and CDR2 is YYDKDF (reference sequence). The CDR3 has 20 residues.

The chain couples TRBV9 to TRBJ1-4; 7 bases are shared with TRBD1. The V gene's germline CDR1 is SGDLS and CDR2 YYNGEE. This CDR3 region has 15 residues. V shed 4 bases, J shed 0 bases, and the junction held 3 bases outside the gene matches. CDR3 protein: CASSTGDTTNEKLFF. The CDR3 DNA sequence: TGTGCCAGCAGCACAGGGGACACAACTAATGAAAAACTGTTTTTT.

This chain connects TRBV2 to TRBJ1-6; maybe TRBD1 (6 bases). This CDR3 has 16 amino acids. Germline-derived CDR1 and CDR2 are SNHLY and FYNNEI. Between the trimmed V and J ends, which lost 4 bases and 2 bases, there was a span of 12 bases. The chain's CDR3 is CASSGTGYAYNSPLHF. Here the CDR3 DNA reads TGTGCCAGCAGTGGAACAGGGTATGCCTATAATTCACCCCTCCACTTT.

The chain combines TRBV4-1 with TRBJ2-7; 10 nucleotides line up with TRBD1. Trimming removed 1 base from V and 7 bases from J; junction bases left unmatched: 10. The CDR3 runs to 16 residues. CDR1 is MGHRA, CDR2 YSYEKL, per germline. The CDR3 bases are TGCGCCAGCAGCCAAGGCCCGGGACAGGGGCTTCGGGAGCAGTACTTC. It codes for CASSQGPGQGLREQYF.

CDR3 sequence: CASSLYPTSKFQETQYF. The CDR3 nucleotides read TGTGCCAGCAGTTTATATCCGACTAGCAAGTTCCAAGAGACCCAGTACTTC. The chain couples TRBV27 to TRBJ2-5, with 7 nucleotides matching TRBD2. The CDR3 extends over 17 amino acids. CDR1 and CDR2 (germline): MNHEY, SMNVEV (reference sequence). V shed 1 base and J 1 base; nucleotides not matched to a gene: 9.